This TCR beta chain is from a study of OX40 agonist ivuxolimab in advanced cancers. V shed 5 bases and J 1 base; nucleotides not matched to a gene: 6. Per germline, CDR1 SGHNT and CDR2 YYREEE (reference sequence). This CDR3 contains 17 residues. This clone appeared a single time. The data were produced by immunoSEQ multiplex PCR, yet TCRdb's version contains in-frame clones alone and is incomplete. Among more than 45,000 clones listed, approximately 86% were seen once. The sample here was CD4+ or CD8+ T cells sorted from blood, taken in a trial of the OX40 agonist ivuxolimab. This receptor was obtained from an adult with an advanced solid tumor such as melanoma, head and neck, liver or kidney cancer. The chain couples TRBV5-4 to TRBJ2-2; 12 bases line up with TRBD2. The CDR3 here is CASRTGLAGGNTGELFF. The DNA of the CDR3 is TGTGCCAGCAGGACGGGACTAGCGGGCGGGAACACCGGGGAGCTGTTTTTT.